One and the same sample provided the 21 T cell receptor beta chains below, sequenced in a study of Ad26.COV2.S vaccination and SARS-CoV-2 variants. Sequenced by immunoSEQ multiplex PCR; TCRdb stores in-frame clones only, minus some. The sample shows about 350,000 clones, 86% of them seen only once. Treatment indicated: roughly 19 received Ad26.COV2.S at low or high dose, single or two shots; about 5 received placebo; per-sample allocation not given. The samples date from day 63 after the first vaccine or placebo injection. This sample comprised peripheral blood, obtained in a trial of Ad26.COV2.S vaccine versus placebo. The source is a person aged 18-60 years who received the Ad26.COV2.S COVID-19 vaccine or a placebo.

V usage is TRBV3-1 (or the pseudogene TRBV3-2) and J usage is TRBJ2-4; D is perhaps TRBD2 (6 bases). Trimming stripped 1 base from V and 4 bases from J, with 8 bases between. CDR1 LGHDT and CDR2 YNNKEL come from the germline V gene (reference sequence). The CDR3 covers 14 residues. The CDR3 is CASSQAGGKNIQYF. CDR3 coding DNA: TGTGCCAGCAGCCAAGCTGGGGGGAAAAACATTCAGTACTTC.

This rearrangement joins TRBV4-3 to TRBJ2-1; 8 nucleotides line up with TRBD2. Germline V gene sequence: CDR1 LGHNA, CDR2 YSLEER. The CDR3 spans 16 residues. V was clipped by 1 base and J by 6 bases; unmatched bases: 8. CDR3 residues: CASSQVGTSNVNEQFF. DNA of the CDR3: TGCGCCAGCAGCCAAGTTGGGACTAGTAACGTCAATGAGCAGTTCTTC.

The J gene is TRBJ1-2, the V gene TRBV2, with 8 positions matching TRBD1. The CDR3 has 13 residues. V lost 5 bases to trimming and J lost 8 bases; unmatched junction nucleotides: 7. From germline, CDR1 is SNHLY and CDR2 FYNNEI. CDR3 sequence: CASSSDRGGGYTF. In DNA form, the CDR3 reads TGTGCCAGCAGTTCCGACAGGGGAGGAGGCTACACCTTC.

The chain has TRBV3-1 (or the pseudogene TRBV3-2) and TRBJ1-4, with unresolved D. The germline V and J ends were trimmed by 2 bases and 8 bases, with 6 bases remaining between them. The CDR3 consists of 12 residues. Germline V gives CDR1 LGHDT, CDR2 YNNKEL (reference sequence). The CDR3 here is CASSQIEEKLFF. CDR3 nucleotide sequence: TGTGCCAGCAGCCAAATAGAGGAAAAACTGTTTTTT.

The chain carries TRBV7-3 and TRBJ2-1; D is possibly TRBD1 (6 bases). The CDR3 consists of 15 residues. Germline lookup yields CDR1 SGHTA and CDR2 FQGTGA. With 5 bases removed from V and 0 bases from J, the gap between germline ends came to 11 bases. The CDR3 here is CASSLARGSYNEQFF. The DNA for the CDR3 is TGTGCCAGCAGCCTCGCCAGGGGCTCCTACAATGAGCAGTTCTTC.

The V gene is TRBV19, the J gene TRBJ2-1; 9 bases align to TRBD2. The length of the CDR3 is 15 residues. V shed 6 bases, J shed 2 bases, and the junction held 5 bases outside the gene matches. The germline V gene has CDR1 LNHDA and CDR2 SQIVND (reference sequence). The CDR3, as DNA: TGTGCCAGTAGAGACAGCGGGAGGCCCTACAATGAGCAGTTCTTC. This gives the protein CASRDSGRPYNEQFF.

This clone was detected only a few times. The J gene is TRBJ1-5, the V gene TRBV5-1; TRBD1 might be the D (5 bases). The V end lost 4 bases, the J end lost 5 bases, and 16 bases lay between the germline ends. This CDR3 spans 15 amino acids. Germline CDR1 is SGHRS and CDR2 is YFSETQ. The CDR3 nucleotides are TGCGCCAGCAGCCGGGAGGGACTGGGGGATCAGCCCCAGCATTTT. It codes for CASSREGLGDQPQHF.

The chain recombines TRBV6-5 with TRBJ2-5; perhaps TRBD1 as D (5 bases). Trimming left V 5 bases short and J 3 bases short, with 10 bases between. The CDR3 covers 13 residues. CDR1 is MNHEY and CDR2 is SVGAGI in the germline V gene. In DNA form, the CDR3 reads TGTGCCAGCAGTCCCCAGGGAAAAGAGACCCAGTACTTC. The encoded protein is CASSPQGKETQYF.

This clone was seen a few times. The chain joins TRBV5-6 to TRBJ1-2, with D maybe TRBD1 (5 bases). The CDR3 covers 15 residues. Trimming shortened V by 1 base and J by 4 bases, and 14 bases separated the two germline ends. The germline gives CDR1 SGHDT, CDR2 YYEEEE. In DNA form, the CDR3 reads TGTGCCAGCAGCTTGTTGGTGGAGGGGATCTATGGCTACACCTTC. Amino acids: CASSLLVEGIYGYTF.

This chain links TRBV7-2 with TRBJ2-1; D is ambiguous. The CDR3 consists of 13 residues. Trimming cost V 5 bases and J 6 bases, with 11 bases left between them. Germline V gene data show CDR1 as SGHTA and CDR2 as FQGNSA. The CDR3 sequence is CASSPWVLNEQFF. CDR3 DNA sequence: TGTGCCAGCAGCCCCTGGGTTCTCAATGAGCAGTTCTTC.

The chain joins TRBV28 to TRBJ1-5; TRBD1 agrees at 10 bases. This CDR3 comprises 14 residues. Germline assignment: CDR1 MDHEN and CDR2 SYDVKM. Trimming took 7 bases from V and 1 from J; bases not matched to a gene: 1. In DNA form, the CDR3 reads TGTGCCAGCACGACAGGGGGCAGCAATCAGCCCCAGCATTTT. The encoded protein is CASTTGGSNQPQHF.

The chain uses TRBV19 and TRBJ1-2; D call uncertain. Germline V gene sequence: CDR1 LNHDA, CDR2 SQIVND (reference sequence). Trimming cost V 4 bases and J 7 bases, with 16 bases left between them. The CDR3 has 14 residues. The CDR3 DNA follows: TGTGCCAGTAGTAAGGATCGACGGTCCAGTGGCTACACCTTC. Residues: CASSKDRRSSGYTF.

This clone was observed once. The chain links TRBV4-1 to TRBJ1-2; D gene uncertain. In germline, CDR1 is MGHRA, CDR2 YSYEKL. The CDR3 has 14 residues. V lost 0 bases and J 4 bases, leaving 9 bases between the germline ends. The CDR3 nucleotides read TGCGCCAGCAGCCAAGAATTCTGGATCTATGGCTACACCTTC. Protein: CASSQEFWIYGYTF.

The CDR3 nucleotides are TGTGCCAGCGGAGGGGGTACATCTAACTATGGCTACACCTTC. Amino acids: CASGGGTSNYGYTF. This rearrangement joins TRBV25-1 to TRBJ1-2; D possibly corresponds to TRBD1 (6 bases). The germline V and J ends were trimmed by 8 bases and 0 bases, with 13 bases remaining between them. This CDR3 contains 14 residues. CDR1 MGHDK and CDR2 SYGVNS come from the germline V gene.

V gene TRBV28 combines with J gene TRBJ2-7; 9 nucleotides match TRBD1. Germline V gene data show CDR1 as MDHEN and CDR2 as SYDVKM. This CDR3 is built from 15 residues. Trimming took 6 bases from V and 3 from J; bases not matched to a gene: 9. The CDR3 reads CASSLPRQGVYEQYF. As DNA, the CDR3 is TGTGCCAGCAGCCTCCCGAGACAGGGGGTCTACGAGCAGTACTTC.

The V call is TRBV3-1 (or the pseudogene TRBV3-2), the J call TRBJ2-5; 9 bases map to TRBD1. CDR1 is LGHDT and CDR2 is YNNKEL in the germline V gene (reference sequence). The CDR3 contains 14 residues. J lost 6 bases, V lost 4 bases, and 6 bases had no gene match. The chain's CDR3 is CASSPWDRVKTQYF. The CDR3 DNA sequence: TGTGCCAGCAGCCCTTGGGACAGGGTTAAGACCCAGTACTTC.

The chain joins TRBV6-5 to TRBJ2-1; D perhaps matches TRBD2 (5 bases). The germline gives CDR1 MNHEY, CDR2 SVGAGI. Trimming shortened V by 0 bases and J by 8 bases, and 11 bases separated the two germline ends. The CDR3 extends over 14 amino acids. The CDR3 nucleotides are TGTGCCAGCAGTTACTCGTCTAGCTTCGATGAGCAGTTCTTC. Translating gives CASSYSSSFDEQFF.

V gene TRBV4-3 combines with J gene TRBJ2-1, with 7 bases that match TRBD2. J lost 5 bases, V lost 2 bases, and 6 bases had no gene match. This CDR3 is built from 15 residues. Germline CDR1 is LGHNA and CDR2 is YSLEER. As DNA, the CDR3 is TGCGCCAGCAGCCAAACAGAGCGGGGTAACAATGAGCAGTTCTTC. Residues: CASSQTERGNNEQFF.

With regard to this clone: The sample contains more than one DNA sequence encoding this CDR3. The CDR3, as DNA: TGTGCCAGCAGCCAAGATGGGAGCGGGAGCTACAATGAGCAGTTCTTC. Translation gives CASSQDGSGSYNEQFF. The chain recombines TRBV4-2 with TRBJ2-1; 8 nucleotides match TRBD2. The CDR3 runs 16 residues. The junction had 4 bases not matched to a gene; V was cut back by 0 bases and J by 3 bases. CDR1 and CDR2 (germline): LGHNA, YNFKEQ.

CDR3 nucleotides: TGTGCCAGCAGTTACTCCTTACCGGGGCGGCTTACTGAAGCTTTCTTT. Residues: CASSYSLPGRLTEAFF. The V call is TRBV6-2 or TRBV6-3, the J call TRBJ1-1; tentative D call: TRBD1 (5 bases). Germline CDR1 MNHEY, CDR2 SVGEGT. This CDR3 comprises 16 residues. V lost 0 bases and J 5 bases, leaving 16 bases between the germline ends.

The chain links TRBV6-2 or TRBV6-3 to TRBJ1-6; TRBD1 matches at 7 bases. The CDR3 has 15 amino acids. Trimming removed 6 bases from V and 6 bases from J; junction bases left unmatched: 8. Germline CDR1 reads MNHEY; CDR2 reads SVGEGT. The CDR3 loop is CASSLRGQSNSPLHF. Written as DNA, the CDR3 is TGTGCCAGCAGCTTACGGGGACAGAGTAATTCACCCCTCCACTTT.